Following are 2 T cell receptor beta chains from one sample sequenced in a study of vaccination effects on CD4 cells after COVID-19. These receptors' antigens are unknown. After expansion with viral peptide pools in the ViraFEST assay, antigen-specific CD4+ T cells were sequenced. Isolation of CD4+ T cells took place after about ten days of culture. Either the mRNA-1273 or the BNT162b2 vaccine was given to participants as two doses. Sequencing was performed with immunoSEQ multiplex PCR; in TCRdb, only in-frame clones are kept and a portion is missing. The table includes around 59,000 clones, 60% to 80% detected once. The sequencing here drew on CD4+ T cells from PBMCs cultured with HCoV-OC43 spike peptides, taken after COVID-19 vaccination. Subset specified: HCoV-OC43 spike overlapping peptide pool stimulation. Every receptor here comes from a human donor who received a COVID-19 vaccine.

CDR3 sequence (DNA): TGTGCCAGCAGCTTCGTAGCGGGGGGGGGCACAGATACGCAGTATTTT. Its protein is CASSFVAGGGTDTQYF. The rearrangement uses TRBV7-2 and TRBJ2-3; 11 bases are a match to TRBD2. V was pared by 3 bases and J by 1 base, with 3 bases of the junction left unmatched. The CDR3 is 16 amino acids. CDR1 and CDR2 from the germline V gene are SGHTA and FQGNSA.

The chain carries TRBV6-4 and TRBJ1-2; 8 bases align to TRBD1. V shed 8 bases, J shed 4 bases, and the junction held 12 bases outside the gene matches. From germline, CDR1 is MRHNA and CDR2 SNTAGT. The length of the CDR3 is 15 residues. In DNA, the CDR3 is TGTGCCAGCCGCTATTGGACAGGGTCCACCTATGGCTACACCTTC. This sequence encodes CASRYWTGSTYGYTF.